These 15 T cell receptor beta chains originate from one sample sequenced in a study of blood T cell repertoires in COVID-19. The method was immunoSEQ multiplex PCR; TCRdb's version includes in-frame clones alone and lacks a portion of them. The data contain 150,000 to 160,000 clones, about 90% of them singletons. Sequencing input: peripheral blood. The receptors were gathered from a man aged 50 to 59 with acute or convalescent COVID-19.

The chain carries TRBV6-5 and TRBJ1-3; perhaps TRBD1 as D (6 bases). The CDR3 extends over 15 amino acids. The V and J ends lost 5 bases and 5 bases respectively, with 16 bases between them. CDR1 and CDR2 (germline): MNHEY, SVGAGI. CDR3: CASSRGTRDRNTIYF. DNA of the CDR3: TGTGCCAGCAGTAGAGGGACAAGGGATAGAAACACCATATATTTT.

This clone was picked up one time. V and J are TRBV30 and TRBJ1-2; a weak D match, TRBD1 (5 bases). Trimming removed 0 bases at V and 8 bases at J, with 7 bases between. CDR3 size: 11 residues. Germline CDR1 is GTSNPN and CDR2 is SVGIG (reference sequence). The CDR3 is CAWSVGVGYTF. DNA for the CDR3: TGTGCCTGGAGTGTAGGGGTCGGCTACACCTTC.

The chain has TRBV19 and TRBJ1-1, with 7 bases fitting TRBD1. Germline V gene lookup returns CDR1 LNHDA and CDR2 SQIVND (reference sequence). Trimming cost V 2 bases and J 1 base; bases outside gene matches: 1. The CDR3 is made up of 14 amino acids. CDR3 in DNA: TGTGCCAGTAGTATAACAGGGGCGAACACTGAAGCTTTCTTT. Amino acids: CASSITGANTEAFF.

The chain carries TRBV19 and TRBJ2-6, with 8 bases identical to TRBD1. This CDR3 is built from 16 residues. CDR1 LNHDA and CDR2 SQIVND come from the germline V gene (reference sequence). The junction had 4 bases not matched to a gene; V was cut back by 3 bases and J by 3 bases. This CDR3 is CASSILTGDGANVLTF. In DNA, the CDR3 is TGTGCCAGTAGTATCCTGACAGGGGATGGGGCCAACGTCCTGACTTTC.

The chain uses TRBV7-6 and TRBJ1-3, with D possibly matching TRBD1 (5 bases). From germline, CDR1 is SGHVS and CDR2 FNYEAQ. V lost 0 bases and J 7 bases, leaving 13 bases between the germline ends. This CDR3 comprises 15 residues. The CDR3 loop reads CASSLAQGLGNTIYF. The CDR3 nucleotides read TGTGCCAGCAGCTTAGCCCAGGGTCTAGGGAACACCATATATTTT.

This rearrangement joins TRBV3-1 (or the pseudogene TRBV3-2) to TRBJ1-2; weak D call: TRBD1 (6 bases). Trimming removed 2 bases at V and 0 bases at J, with 10 bases between. CDR3 length: 15 amino acids. Germline loops: CDR1 LGHDT, CDR2 YNNKEL (reference sequence). Here the CDR3 reads CASSQNRAANYGYTF. As DNA, the CDR3 is TGTGCCAGCAGCCAAAACAGGGCGGCTAACTATGGCTACACCTTC.

V is TRBV28 and J is TRBJ2-3, with D possibly being TRBD1 (5 bases). Trimming pared 3 bases from V and 3 bases from J, leaving 13 bases between. The CDR3 is 15 amino acids. Looked up from germline, CDR1 is MDHEN and CDR2 is SYDVKM. DNA of the CDR3: TGTGCCAGCAGTTTGTCGCAGGGAACAACAGATACGCAGTATTTT. This encodes CASSLSQGTTDTQYF.

This clone was seen just once. Other DNA sequences of this sample code for an identical CDR3. The genes are TRBV19 and TRBJ1-5; 8 bases align to TRBD1. The ends lost 5 bases at V and 2 bases at J; junction bases unmatched: 2. CDR3 length: 14 residues. Germline CDR1 reads LNHDA; CDR2 reads SQIVND (reference sequence). DNA of the CDR3: TGTGCCAGTAGTGGACAGGGTGGCAATCAGCCCCAGCATTTT. Amino acid sequence: CASSGQGGNQPQHF.

The chain has TRBV5-6 and TRBJ2-3; TRBD1 aligns across 9 bases. The CDR3 contains 15 residues. V lost 3 bases to trimming and J lost 3 bases; unmatched junction nucleotides: 5. Germline values: CDR1 SGHDT, CDR2 YYEEEE. The CDR3 loop is CASSWWDRETDTQYF. CDR3 bases: TGTGCCAGCAGCTGGTGGGACAGGGAAACAGATACGCAGTATTTT.

The rearrangement uses TRBV15 and TRBJ1-4, with 11 nucleotides matching TRBD1. Germline lookup yields CDR1 LNHNV and CDR2 YYDKDF (reference sequence). CDR3 size: 18 residues. Trimming cost V 0 bases and J 3 bases; bases outside gene matches: 6. CDR3 sequence: CATSRERTGGAANEKLFF. CDR3 in DNA: TGTGCCACCAGCAGAGAAAGGACAGGGGGCGCAGCTAATGAAAAACTGTTTTTT.

The chain has TRBV29-1 and TRBJ2-1, with D perhaps matching TRBD1 (5 bases). The V gene lost 2 bases and the J gene lost 9 bases, with 14 bases spanning the gap. Germline CDR1 is SQVTM and CDR2 is ANQGSEA. The CDR3 runs 13 residues. The CDR3 spells CSVERSAQGEQFF. CDR3 in DNA: TGCAGCGTTGAACGGAGTGCTCAGGGTGAGCAGTTCTTC.

J is TRBJ2-2 and V is TRBV3-1 (or the pseudogene TRBV3-2), with no clear D. Germline loops: CDR1 LGHDT, CDR2 YNNKEL (reference sequence). The V end lost 4 bases, the J end lost 5 bases, and 8 bases lay between the germline ends. This CDR3 is 13 amino acids long. Here the CDR3 reads CASSPRRTGELFF. The CDR3, as DNA: TGTGCCAGCAGCCCCCGGCGGACCGGGGAGCTGTTTTTT.

The chain couples TRBV28 to TRBJ2-2; possibly TRBD2 for D (6 bases). With 5 bases removed from V and 0 bases from J, the gap between germline ends came to 13 bases. From germline, CDR1 is MDHEN and CDR2 SYDVKM. There are 16 residues in the CDR3. CDR3 nucleotide sequence: TGTGCCAGCAGTAGCCCCGGGGGAGCGAACACCGGGGAGCTGTTTTTT. It yields the protein CASSSPGGANTGELFF.

V gene TRBV6-5 combines with J gene TRBJ2-7; TRBD2 agrees at 9 bases. V lost 6 bases to trimming and J lost 6 bases; unmatched junction nucleotides: 9. This CDR3 is built from 14 residues. Looked up from germline, CDR1 is MNHEY and CDR2 is SVGAGI. CDR3 sequence reads: CASRPGLAGSEQYV. CDR3 sequence (DNA): TGTGCCAGCAGACCAGGGCTAGCGGGGTCCGAGCAGTACGTC.

This clone was observed once. This rearrangement joins TRBV5-4 to TRBJ2-1; 7 bases agree with TRBD2. V trimming: 0 bases; J trimming: 8 bases; junction bases outside the gene matches: 5. The V gene's germline CDR1 is SGHNT and CDR2 YYREEE (reference sequence). CDR3 length: 14 residues. DNA for the CDR3: TGTGCCAGCAGCTTGGAGCGGGAATCCGATGAGCAGTTCTTC. Its translation is CASSLERESDEQFF.